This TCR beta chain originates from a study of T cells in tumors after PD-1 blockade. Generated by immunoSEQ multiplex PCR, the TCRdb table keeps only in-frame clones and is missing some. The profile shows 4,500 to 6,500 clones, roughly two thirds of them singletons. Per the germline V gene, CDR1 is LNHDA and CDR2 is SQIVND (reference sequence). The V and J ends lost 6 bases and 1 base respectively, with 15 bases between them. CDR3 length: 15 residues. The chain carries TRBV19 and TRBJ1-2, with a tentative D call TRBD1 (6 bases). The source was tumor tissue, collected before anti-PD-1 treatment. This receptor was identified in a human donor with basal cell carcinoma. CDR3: CASSPGQRLNYGYTF. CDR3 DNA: TGTGCCAGTAGCCCAGGACAGAGACTTAACTATGGCTACACCTTC.